Below are 26 T cell receptor beta chains sequenced from a single sample in a study of T-cell reconstitution after alpha-beta-depleted transplantation in children. During its preparation, the TCRbeta library received unique molecular identifiers. MiXCR, run by TCRdb on the PCR reads, gives a single entry per CDR3 protein. The sample includes roughly 570,000 distinct CDR3 sequences, 25% to 30% of them seen just once. Sequenced here: PBMCs, sampled before TCRalphabeta/CD19-depleted stem cell transplant. Source of these receptors: a boy in the first two years of life with Wiskott-Aldrich syndrome, due to receive a stem cell transplant.

The chain joins TRBV10-3 to TRBJ2-1, with 10 bases lining up with TRBD2. Per the germline V gene, CDR1 is ENHRY and CDR2 is SYGVKD. The CDR3 spans 16 residues. The J segment lost 4 bases and the V segment lost 3 bases, leaving 6 bases of the junction unmatched. The CDR3 bases are TGTGCCATCAGTGAATCTAGCGGGAGTCTGTACAATGAGCAGTTCTTC. Its translation: CAISESSGSLYNEQFF.

The chain employs TRBV29-1 and TRBJ2-1, with D possibly matching TRBD1 (6 bases). The length of the CDR3 is 14 residues. V was cut by 7 bases and J by 2 bases, with 15 bases left in between. CDR1 and CDR2 from the germline V gene are SQVTM and ANQGSEA. The CDR3 loop reads CSATGTRTYNEQFF. CDR3 coding DNA: TGCAGCGCTACCGGGACAAGGACCTACAATGAGCAGTTCTTC.

The V gene is TRBV20-1, the J gene TRBJ1-3; D is perhaps TRBD1 (6 bases). Germline-derived CDR1 and CDR2 are DFQATT and SNEGSKA (reference sequence). The CDR3 is 14 residues long. V lost 4 bases and J 4 bases, leaving 14 bases between the germline ends. This chain's CDR3 is CSATDRTRGNTIYF. CDR3 nucleotides: TGCAGTGCTACAGACAGGACGCGAGGAAACACCATATATTTT.

CDR3 nucleotide sequence: TGTGCCAGCAGTTACTCACTAGCGGGAATCTCTGAGCAGTTCTTC. Translation: CASSYSLAGISEQFF. The V call is TRBV6-5, the J call TRBJ2-1, with TRBD2 matching over 10 bases. J gave up 9 bases and V 0 bases, and 5 bases lay outside the gene matches. This CDR3 comprises 15 residues. Germline CDR1 is MNHEY and CDR2 is SVGAGI.

This clonotype has only a few counts. V usage is TRBV11-2 and J usage is TRBJ1-3; 7 bases are shared with TRBD1. The CDR3 is made up of 18 amino acids. CDR1 and CDR2 (germline): SGHAT, FQNNGV. V dropped 1 base and J dropped 0; count of bases not matched to a gene: 9. CDR3 sequence reads: CASSLVTGPIYSGNTIYF. CDR3 DNA: TGTGCCAGCAGCTTAGTGACAGGGCCGATCTACTCTGGAAACACCATATATTTT.

As DNA, the CDR3 is TGTGCCAGCAGTTTAAGAAACAGGGGGCTGGTAGATACGCAGTATTTT. This codes for CASSLRNRGLVDTQYF. The gene calls are TRBV12-3 or TRBV12-4 and TRBJ2-3; 9 bases map to TRBD1. This CDR3 comprises 16 residues. J was trimmed by 5 bases and V by 2 bases; bases with no gene match: 8.

This rearrangement joins TRBV11-1 to TRBJ2-2, with 11 bases fitting TRBD2. Germline trimming cut 2 bases from V and 6 bases from J; bases unmatched to any gene: 11. The CDR3 sequence is 18 residues long. The V gene's germline CDR1 is SGHAT and CDR2 FQDESV (reference sequence). The CDR3 DNA follows: TGTGCCAGCAGCTTAACTAGCGGGAGACGTCTTCGAGCCGGGGAGCTGTTTTTT. Its translation: CASSLTSGRRLRAGELFF.

This clonotype was recorded a few times. This chain connects TRBV11-2 to TRBJ2-7, with 14 bases that match TRBD2. The CDR3 extends over 17 amino acids. Unmatched junction bases numbered 5, after V lost 2 bases and J lost 2 bases. Germline V CDR1 and CDR2: SGHAT, FQNNGV. The CDR3 region has the DNA TGTGCCAGCAGCTTACGGCCGGGACTAGCGGGAGCCTACGAGCAGTACTTC. It yields the protein CASSLRPGLAGAYEQYF.

The chain joins TRBV5-1 to TRBJ2-1, with D uncertain. V lost 0 bases, J lost 5 bases, and 9 bases lay in between. Germline CDR1 is SGHRS and CDR2 is YFSETQ. This CDR3 is 14 amino acids long. The chain's CDR3 is CASSLGPVNNEQFF. CDR3 sequence (DNA): TGCGCCAGCAGCTTGGGGCCAGTTAACAATGAGCAGTTCTTC.

This clonotype was counted only a few times. One junction end does not reproduce the germline sequence, and a read error may be involved. This sequence joins TRBV29-1 and TRBJ2-3; weak D call: TRBD1 (5 bases). Germline CDR1 is SQVTM and CDR2 is ANQGSEA. This CDR3 has 13 amino acids. The CDR3 DNA reads TGCAGCGTTCGCCTACCTGCCTCGGCTACGCAGGGATTT. Translating gives CSVRLPASATQGF.

The chain couples TRBV5-1 to TRBJ2-3; 11 positions match TRBD2. J was trimmed by 3 bases and V by 4 bases; bases with no gene match: 10. Looked up from germline, CDR1 is SGHRS and CDR2 is YFSETQ. This CDR3 has 17 amino acids. The CDR3 region has the DNA TGCGCCAGCAGCGAAAGATTAGCGGGAGGGCCGACAGATACGCAGTATTTT. It is translated as CASSERLAGGPTDTQYF.

The rearrangement uses TRBV20-1 and TRBJ2-5; 7 nucleotides agree with TRBD2. The ends lost 3 bases at V and 5 bases at J; junction bases unmatched: 3. The CDR3 contains 12 residues. The germline gives CDR1 DFQATT, CDR2 SNEGSKA (reference sequence). Written as DNA, the CDR3 is TGCAGTGCTAGGGGGGGGAGTGAGACCCAGTACTTC. Its translation: CSARGGSETQYF.

The table lists this clonotype with a few counts. This chain joins TRBV5-1 and TRBJ2-1, with TRBD2 matching 15 bases. This CDR3 is built from 17 residues. Germline values: CDR1 SGHRS, CDR2 YFSETQ. The ends lost 2 bases at V and 7 bases at J; junction bases unmatched: 7. CDR3 nucleotides: TGCGCCAGCAGCTTTGGACTAGCGGGAGGGGACAGAAATGAGCAGTTCTTC. It translates to CASSFGLAGGDRNEQFF. Drawing the rest from reference TRBV5-1 and TRBJ2-1, the complete variable domain is KAGVTQTPRYLIKTRGQQVTLSCSPISGHRSVSWYQQTPGQGLQFLFEYFSETQRNKGNFPGRFSGRQFSNSRSEMNVSTLELGDSALYLCASSFGLAGGDRNEQFFGPGTRLTVL.

In its sample, this clonotype was seen a few times. This chain links TRBV4-1 with TRBJ2-5, with 10 bases that match TRBD2. With 0 bases clipped from V and 2 bases from J, the junction kept 15 bases outside the gene matches. Germline-derived CDR1 and CDR2 are MGHRA and YSYEKL. CDR3 length: 20 residues. The CDR3 DNA sequence: TGCGCCAGCAGCCAAGATGCCGAGGCTAGCGGGAGACTGCGTCAAGAGACCCAGTACTTC. Protein product: CASSQDAEASGRLRQETQYF.

This chain connects TRBV24-1 to TRBJ2-1; TRBD1 might be the D (5 bases). Trimming left V 3 bases short and J 3 bases short, with 5 bases between. The CDR3 runs 13 residues. Germline-derived CDR1 and CDR2 are KGHDR and SFDVKD. This CDR3 is CATSDGHYNEQFF. CDR3 in DNA: TGTGCCACCAGTGATGGACACTACAATGAGCAGTTCTTC.

This clonotype has a handful of counts. The gene calls are TRBV4-1 and TRBJ2-7, with 8 bases identical to TRBD1. Germline V CDR1 and CDR2: MGHRA, YSYEKL. The CDR3 extends over 14 amino acids. Losses at the gene ends were 2 bases for V and 7 bases for J; bases not matched to a gene: 7. The chain's CDR3 is CASSQSYRDREQYF. DNA of the CDR3: TGCGCCAGCAGCCAATCTTACCGGGACAGGGAGCAGTACTTC.

This clonotype came up a few times. The chain combines TRBV7-8 with TRBJ2-2; weak D call: TRBD2 (5 bases). This CDR3 spans 14 amino acids. CDR1 is SGHVS, CDR2 FQNEAQ, per germline. The ends were cut back, 5 bases at V and 0 bases at J, with 7 bases in the middle. The DNA of the CDR3 is TGTGCCAGCAGCCCGGGGTCGAACACCGGGGAGCTGTTTTTT. Encoded protein: CASSPGSNTGELFF.

The chain joins TRBV4-2 to TRBJ2-5; 10 nucleotides agree with TRBD2. Per germline, CDR1 LGHNA and CDR2 YNFKEQ. The CDR3 runs 20 residues. Germline trimming cut 1 base from V and 4 bases from J; bases unmatched to any gene: 18. The CDR3 coding sequence is TGTGCCAGCAGCCAAGTAGTTGGCCGAGCGGGAGGGCCCGATGCAGAGACCCAGTACTTC. Translation: CASSQVVGRAGGPDAETQYF.

This clonotype was recorded a few times. The genes are TRBV5-1 and TRBJ1-4; D is ambiguous. From germline, CDR1 is SGHRS and CDR2 YFSETQ. V was clipped by 0 bases and J by 10 bases, with 19 bases between them. The CDR3 totals 16 residues. DNA for the CDR3: TGCGCCAGCAGCTTGGATACTCGGGTTGGAGGTGGAAAACTGTTTTTT. Translating gives CASSLDTRVGGGKLFF.

The chain uses TRBV29-1 and TRBJ2-2, with a tentative D call TRBD2 (6 bases). The ends were cut back, 6 bases at V and 4 bases at J, with 12 bases in the middle. This CDR3 region has 13 residues. Germline values: CDR1 SQVTM, CDR2 ANQGSEA. CDR3 in amino acids: CSVSEAGTGELFF. CDR3 nucleotide sequence: TGCAGCGTCTCCGAAGCGGGCACCGGGGAGCTGTTTTTT.

This clonotype was detected a few times. The rearrangement links TRBV27 to TRBJ2-3, with D tentatively TRBD1 or TRBD2 (5 bases each). With 6 bases removed from V and 3 bases from J, the gap between germline ends came to 19 bases. The CDR3 sequence is 16 residues long. Germline assignment: CDR1 MNHEY and CDR2 SMNVEV (reference sequence). The chain's CDR3 is CASRGVGESSTDTQYF. CDR3 nucleotide sequence: TGTGCCAGCAGGGGGGTAGGTGAATCTTCTACAGATACGCAGTATTTT.

The V and J genes are TRBV5-1 and TRBJ1-2; a possible D gene is TRBD1 (5 bases). This CDR3 is 14 amino acids long. Between the trimmed V and J ends, which lost 7 bases and 4 bases, there was a span of 17 bases. The germline gives CDR1 SGHRS, CDR2 YFSETQ. The CDR3 sequence: CASADTTTVYGYTF. Here the CDR3 DNA reads TGCGCCAGCGCGGACACTACGACAGTCTATGGCTACACCTTC.

The V call is TRBV7-6, the J call TRBJ1-6; D perhaps matches TRBD1 (5 bases). The length of the CDR3 is 16 residues. The V and J ends lost 2 bases and 6 bases respectively, with 14 bases between them. The germline CDR1 and CDR2 sequences are SGHVS and FNYEAQ. Here the CDR3 DNA reads TGTGCCAGCAGCTTAAGATCGGGGCATGTTAATTCACCCCTCCACTTT. This gives the protein CASSLRSGHVNSPLHF.

The V and J genes are TRBV7-8 and TRBJ2-1; 10 positions match TRBD2. J lost 6 bases, V lost 6 bases, and 23 bases had no gene match. The germline CDR1 and CDR2 sequences are SGHVS and FQNEAQ. CDR3 length: 20 amino acids. In DNA, the CDR3 is TGTGCCAGCAGGACTAGGGATTCCGGGACTAGCGTTCCTGCCCCCAATGAGCAGTTCTTC. This codes for CASRTRDSGTSVPAPNEQFF.

The chain links TRBV5-1 to TRBJ1-2, with D maybe TRBD1 (6 bases). In germline, CDR1 is SGHRS, CDR2 YFSETQ. The V gene lost 4 bases and the J gene lost 5 bases, with 9 bases spanning the gap. The CDR3 has 12 amino acids. CDR3 region: CASSNGQYGYTF. DNA of the CDR3: TGCGCCAGCAGCAATGGACAGTATGGCTACACCTTC.

This clonotype was detected only a few times. The chain links TRBV27 to TRBJ1-6, with no clear D. The CDR3 totals 12 residues. V lost 6 bases to trimming and J lost 10 bases, with 10 bases between them. Germline CDR1 MNHEY, CDR2 SMNVEV (reference sequence). The CDR3 DNA reads TGTGCCAGCAGACCGTCGCGCTCACCCCTCCACTTT. Translated, it gives CASRPSRSPLHF.